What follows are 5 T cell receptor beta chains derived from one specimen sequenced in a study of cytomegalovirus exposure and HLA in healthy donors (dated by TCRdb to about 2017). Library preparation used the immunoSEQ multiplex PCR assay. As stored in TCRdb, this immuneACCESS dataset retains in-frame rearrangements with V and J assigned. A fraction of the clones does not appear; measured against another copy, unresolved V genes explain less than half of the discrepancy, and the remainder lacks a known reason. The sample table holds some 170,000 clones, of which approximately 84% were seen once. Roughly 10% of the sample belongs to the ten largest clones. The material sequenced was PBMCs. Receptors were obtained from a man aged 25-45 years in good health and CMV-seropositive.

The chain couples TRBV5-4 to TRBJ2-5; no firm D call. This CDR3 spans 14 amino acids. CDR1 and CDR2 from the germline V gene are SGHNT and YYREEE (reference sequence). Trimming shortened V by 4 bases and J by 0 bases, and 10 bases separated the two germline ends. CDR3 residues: CASSPSLYQETQYF. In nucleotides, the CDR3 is TGTGCCAGCAGCCCGTCCTTGTACCAAGAGACCCAGTACTTC.

CDR3 residues: CASSLSGEGDTQYF. CDR3 nucleotide sequence: TGTGCCAGCAGCTTAAGCGGGGAGGGAGATACGCAGTATTTT. The chain is built from TRBV11-2 and TRBJ2-3, with 7 bases matching TRBD2. The V gene end was trimmed by 2 bases and the J gene end by 5 bases; junction bases not matched to a gene: 4. The CDR3 sequence is 14 residues long. Germline V gives CDR1 SGHAT, CDR2 FQNNGV.

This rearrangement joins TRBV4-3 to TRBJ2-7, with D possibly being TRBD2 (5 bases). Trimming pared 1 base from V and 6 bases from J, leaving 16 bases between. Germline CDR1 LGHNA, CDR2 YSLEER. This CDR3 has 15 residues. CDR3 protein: CASSQVGSSISEQYF. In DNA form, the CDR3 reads TGCGCCAGCAGCCAAGTCGGATCTAGCATATCCGAGCAGTACTTC.

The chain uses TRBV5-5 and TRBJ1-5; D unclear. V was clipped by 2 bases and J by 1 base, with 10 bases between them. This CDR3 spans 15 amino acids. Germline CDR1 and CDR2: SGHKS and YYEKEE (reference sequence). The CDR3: CASSLWGGSNQPQHF. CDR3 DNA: TGTGCCAGCAGCTTATGGGGAGGGAGCAATCAGCCCCAGCATTTT.

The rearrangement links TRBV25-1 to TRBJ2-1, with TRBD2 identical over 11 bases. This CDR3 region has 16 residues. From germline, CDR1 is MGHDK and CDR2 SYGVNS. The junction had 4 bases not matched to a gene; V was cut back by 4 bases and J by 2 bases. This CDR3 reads CASSGGTSGTYNEQFF. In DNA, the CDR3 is TGTGCCAGCAGTGGCGGGACTAGCGGAACCTACAATGAGCAGTTCTTC.